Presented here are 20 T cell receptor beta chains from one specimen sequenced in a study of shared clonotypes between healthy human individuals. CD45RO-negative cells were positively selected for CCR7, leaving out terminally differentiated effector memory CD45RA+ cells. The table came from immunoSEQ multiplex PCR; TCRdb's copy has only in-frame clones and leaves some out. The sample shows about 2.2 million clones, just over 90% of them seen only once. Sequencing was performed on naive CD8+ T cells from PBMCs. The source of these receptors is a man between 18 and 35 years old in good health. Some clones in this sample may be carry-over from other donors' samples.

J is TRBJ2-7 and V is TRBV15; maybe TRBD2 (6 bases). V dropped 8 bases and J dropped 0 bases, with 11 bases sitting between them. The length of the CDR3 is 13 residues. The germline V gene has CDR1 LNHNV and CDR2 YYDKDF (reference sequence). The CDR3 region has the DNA TGTGCCACCCGGGACTCCAGCTCCTACGAGCAGTACTTC. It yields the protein CATRDSSSYEQYF. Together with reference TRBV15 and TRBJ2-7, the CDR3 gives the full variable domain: DAMVIQNPRYQVTQFGKPVTLSCSQTLNHNVMYWYQQKSSQAPKLLFHYYDKDFNNEADTPDNFQSRRPNTSFCFLDIRSPGLGDTAMYLCATRDSSSYEQYFGPGTRLTVT.

The chain's CDR3 is CASSSLRGNGYTF. The CDR3, as DNA: TGTGCCAGCAGCTCCCTGAGGGGTAATGGCTACACCTTC. The chain is built from TRBV5-6 and TRBJ1-2; TRBD1 might be the D (5 bases). This CDR3 is 13 amino acids long. V was shortened by 3 bases and J by 6 bases, with 12 bases between the two germline ends. The germline V gene encodes CDR1 SGHDT and CDR2 YYEEEE.

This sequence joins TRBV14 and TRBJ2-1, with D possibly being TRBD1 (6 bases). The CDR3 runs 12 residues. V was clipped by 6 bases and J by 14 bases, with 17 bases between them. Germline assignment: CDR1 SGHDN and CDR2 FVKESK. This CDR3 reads CASRAPRGLEFF. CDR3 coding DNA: TGTGCCAGCAGAGCACCCAGGGGTTTGGAGTTCTTC.

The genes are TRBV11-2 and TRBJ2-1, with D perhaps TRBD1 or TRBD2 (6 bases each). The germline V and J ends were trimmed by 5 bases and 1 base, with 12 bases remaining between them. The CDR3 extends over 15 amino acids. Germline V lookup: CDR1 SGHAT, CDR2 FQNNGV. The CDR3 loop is CASSATRGSYNEQFF. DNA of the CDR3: TGTGCCAGCAGCGCGACTAGGGGGTCCTACAATGAGCAGTTCTTC.

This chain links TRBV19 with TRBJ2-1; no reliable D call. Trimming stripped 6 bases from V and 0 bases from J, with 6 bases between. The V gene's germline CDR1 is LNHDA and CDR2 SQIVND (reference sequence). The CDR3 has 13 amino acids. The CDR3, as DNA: TGTGCCAGTAGCTACGACTCCTACAATGAGCAGTTCTTC. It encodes CASSYDSYNEQFF.

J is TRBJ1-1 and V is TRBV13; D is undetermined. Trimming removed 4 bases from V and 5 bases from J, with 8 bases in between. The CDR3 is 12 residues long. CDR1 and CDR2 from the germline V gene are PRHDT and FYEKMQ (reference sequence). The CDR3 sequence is CASSSQTTEAFF. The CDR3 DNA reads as TGTGCCAGCAGCTCCCAGACAACTGAAGCTTTCTTT.

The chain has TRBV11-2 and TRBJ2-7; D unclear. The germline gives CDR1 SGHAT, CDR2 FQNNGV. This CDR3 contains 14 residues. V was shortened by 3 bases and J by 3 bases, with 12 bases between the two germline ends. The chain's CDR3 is CASSFSVRNYEQYF. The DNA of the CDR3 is TGTGCCAGCAGCTTTAGTGTCAGGAACTACGAGCAGTACTTC.

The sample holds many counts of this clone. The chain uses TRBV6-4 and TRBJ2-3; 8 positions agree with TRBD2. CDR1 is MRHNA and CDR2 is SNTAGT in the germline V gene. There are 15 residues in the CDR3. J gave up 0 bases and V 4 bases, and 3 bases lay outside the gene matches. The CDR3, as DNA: TGTGCCAGCAGTGTCTCTAGCGGGAGCACAGATACGCAGTATTTT. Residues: CASSVSSGSTDTQYF.

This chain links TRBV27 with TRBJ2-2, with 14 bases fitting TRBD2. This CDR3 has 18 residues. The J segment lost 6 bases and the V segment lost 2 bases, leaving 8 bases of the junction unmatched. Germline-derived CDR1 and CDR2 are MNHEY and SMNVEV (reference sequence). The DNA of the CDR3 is TGTGCCAGCAGTTTACGCGGACTAGCGGGAGGCGGGGCCGGGGAGCTGTTTTTT. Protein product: CASSLRGLAGGGAGELFF.

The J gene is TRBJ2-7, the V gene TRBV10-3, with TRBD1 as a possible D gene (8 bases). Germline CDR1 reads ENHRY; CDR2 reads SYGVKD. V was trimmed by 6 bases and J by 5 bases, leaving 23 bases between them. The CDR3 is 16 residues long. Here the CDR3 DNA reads TGTGCCATCAGCGAGCCCCGCCGGGGGGACAGGAACGAGCAGTACTTC. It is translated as CAISEPRRGDRNEQYF.

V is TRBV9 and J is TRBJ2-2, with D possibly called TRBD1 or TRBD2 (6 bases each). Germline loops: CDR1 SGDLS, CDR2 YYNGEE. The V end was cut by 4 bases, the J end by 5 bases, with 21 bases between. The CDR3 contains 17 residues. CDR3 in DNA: TGTGCCAGCAGCCCCGACCCCAGGGGCGGGAATACCGGGGAGCTGTTTTTT. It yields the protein CASSPDPRGGNTGELFF.

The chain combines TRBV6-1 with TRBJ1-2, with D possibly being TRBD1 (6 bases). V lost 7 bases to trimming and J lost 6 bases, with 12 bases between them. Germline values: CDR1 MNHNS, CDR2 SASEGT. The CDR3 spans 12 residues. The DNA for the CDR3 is TGTGCCAGCAATTCAGGGGCGGATGGCTACACCTTC. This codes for CASNSGADGYTF.

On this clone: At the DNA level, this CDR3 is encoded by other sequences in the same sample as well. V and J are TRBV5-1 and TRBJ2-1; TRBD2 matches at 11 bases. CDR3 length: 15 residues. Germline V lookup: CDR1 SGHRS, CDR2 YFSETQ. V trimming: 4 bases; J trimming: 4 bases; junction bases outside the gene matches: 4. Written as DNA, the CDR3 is TGCGCCAGCAGCCTAGGGACTAGCGGATACAATGAGCAGTTCTTC. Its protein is CASSLGTSGYNEQFF. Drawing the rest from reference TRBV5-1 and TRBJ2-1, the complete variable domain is KAGVTQTPRYLIKTRGQQVTLSCSPISGHRSVSWYQQTPGQGLQFLFEYFSETQRNKGNFPGRFSGRQFSNSRSEMNVSTLELGDSALYLCASSLGTSGYNEQFFGPGTRLTVL.

The CDR3 is CASSPYSVITSEQYF. DNA of the CDR3: TGCGCCAGCAGCCCGTATAGCGTTATTACGTCCGAGCAGTACTTC. The chain carries TRBV4-1 and TRBJ2-7; possible D gene TRBD2, 5 bases. V was clipped by 4 bases and J by 6 bases, with 19 bases between them. The germline gives CDR1 MGHRA, CDR2 YSYEKL. The CDR3 extends over 15 amino acids.

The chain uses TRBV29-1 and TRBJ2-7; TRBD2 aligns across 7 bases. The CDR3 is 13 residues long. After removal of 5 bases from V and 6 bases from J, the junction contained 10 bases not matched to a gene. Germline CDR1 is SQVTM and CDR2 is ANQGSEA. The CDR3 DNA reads TGCAGCGTTCGAGGCGGGAGAGGGGCCGAGCAGTACTTC. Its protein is CSVRGGRGAEQYF.

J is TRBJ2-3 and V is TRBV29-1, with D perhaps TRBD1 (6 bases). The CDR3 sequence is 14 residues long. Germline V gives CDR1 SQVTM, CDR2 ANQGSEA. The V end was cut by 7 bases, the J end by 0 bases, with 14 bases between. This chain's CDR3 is CSGMGAPSTDTQYF. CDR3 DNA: TGCAGCGGAATGGGGGCCCCTAGCACAGATACGCAGTATTTT.

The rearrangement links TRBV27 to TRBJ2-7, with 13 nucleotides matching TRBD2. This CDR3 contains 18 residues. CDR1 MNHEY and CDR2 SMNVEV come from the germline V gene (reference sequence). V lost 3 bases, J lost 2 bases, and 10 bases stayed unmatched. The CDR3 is CASSLLTGTSGTPYEQYF. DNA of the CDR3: TGTGCCAGCAGTTTGCTAACCGGGACTAGCGGGACCCCCTACGAGCAGTACTTC.

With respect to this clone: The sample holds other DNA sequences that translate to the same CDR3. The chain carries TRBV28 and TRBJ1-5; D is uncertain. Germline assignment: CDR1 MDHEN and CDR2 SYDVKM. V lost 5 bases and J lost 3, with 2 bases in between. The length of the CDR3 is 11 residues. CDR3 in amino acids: CASSHNQPQHF. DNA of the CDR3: TGTGCCAGCAGTCACAATCAGCCCCAGCATTTT. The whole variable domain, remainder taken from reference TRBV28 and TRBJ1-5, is DVKVTQSSRYLVKRTGEKVFLECVQDMDHENMFWYRQDPGLGLRLIYFSYDVKMKEKGDIPEGYSVSREKKERFSLILESASTNQTSMYLCASSHNQPQHFGDGTRLSIL.

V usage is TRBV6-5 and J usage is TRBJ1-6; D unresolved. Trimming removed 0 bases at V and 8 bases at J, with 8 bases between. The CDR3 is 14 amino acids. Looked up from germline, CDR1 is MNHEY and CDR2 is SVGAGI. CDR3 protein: CASSYSSGYSPLHF. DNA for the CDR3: TGTGCCAGCAGTTACTCGAGTGGGTATTCACCCCTCCACTTT.

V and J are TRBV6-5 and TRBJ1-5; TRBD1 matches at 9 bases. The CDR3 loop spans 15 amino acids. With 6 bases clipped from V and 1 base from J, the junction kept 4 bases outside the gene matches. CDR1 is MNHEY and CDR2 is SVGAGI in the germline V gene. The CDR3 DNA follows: TGTGCCAGCAGCCTGGACAGGGGAAGCAATCAGCCCCAGCATTTT. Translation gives CASSLDRGSNQPQHF.